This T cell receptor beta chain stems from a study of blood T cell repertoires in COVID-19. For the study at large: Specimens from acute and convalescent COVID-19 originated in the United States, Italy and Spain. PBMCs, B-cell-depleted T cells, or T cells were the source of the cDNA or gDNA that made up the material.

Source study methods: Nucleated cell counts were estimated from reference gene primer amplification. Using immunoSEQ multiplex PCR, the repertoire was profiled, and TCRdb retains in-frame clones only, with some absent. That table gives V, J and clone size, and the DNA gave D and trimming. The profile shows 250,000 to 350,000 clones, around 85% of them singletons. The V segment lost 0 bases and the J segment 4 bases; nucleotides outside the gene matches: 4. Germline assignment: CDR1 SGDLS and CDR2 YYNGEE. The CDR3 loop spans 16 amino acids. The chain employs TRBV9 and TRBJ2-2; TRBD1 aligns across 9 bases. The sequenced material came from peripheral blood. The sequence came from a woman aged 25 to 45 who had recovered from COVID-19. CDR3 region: CASSVDRGHSTGELFF. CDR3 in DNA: TGTGCCAGCAGCGTAGACAGGGGGCACAGCACCGGGGAGCTGTTTTTT.